This is a list of T cell receptor beta chains from one sample in a study of blood T cell repertoires in COVID-19. Produced via immunoSEQ multiplex PCR; TCRdb's table is partial and in-frame only. The data contain 230,000 or so clones, roughly 80% of them singletons. Specimen: peripheral blood. The receptors come from a man in his fifties with active or convalescent COVID-19. Each CDR3 is given with its conserved first and last residue. Each record gives: J gene, D gene, V gene, clone size, CDR3 protein, CDR3 DNA. D genes are given only for firm matches. Only part of the rows carry a size: once, few, many, or a class if the clone is expanded.

J gene: TRBJ2-3; D gene: TRBD2; V gene: TRBV18; clone size: .; CDR3 protein: CASSPVSQRGSTDTQYF; CDR3 DNA: TGTGCCAGCTCACCAGTAAGCCAGCGGGGTTCCACAGATACGCAGTATTTT
J gene: TRBJ1-2; D gene: TRBD1; V gene: TRBV25-1; clone size: .; CDR3 protein: CASTGQYGLQGYTF; CDR3 DNA: TGTGCCAGCACGGGACAGTACGGACTACAAGGCTACACCTTC
J gene: TRBJ2-5; D gene: TRBD1; V gene: TRBV6-5; clone size: .; CDR3 protein: CASNRDRGLETQYF; CDR3 DNA: TGTGCCAGCAATAGGGACAGGGGGTTGGAGACCCAGTACTTC
J gene: TRBJ2-3; D gene: TRBD2; V gene: TRBV2; clone size: .; CDR3 protein: CASSEAGRGGADTQYF; CDR3 DNA: TGTGCCAGCAGTGAAGCTGGGCGGGGGGGAGCGGATACGCAGTATTTT
J gene: TRBJ1-5; D gene: TRBD1; V gene: TRBV7-8; clone size: few; CDR3 protein: CASSSDRGPSAQHF; CDR3 DNA: TGTGCCAGCAGCTCAGACAGGGGACCCTCGGCCCAGCATTTT
J gene: TRBJ2-1; D gene: TRBD2; V gene: TRBV4-3; clone size: .; CDR3 protein: CASSQEPLGGLAGVQFF; CDR3 DNA: TGCGCCAGCAGCCAAGAGCCCTTAGGGGGACTAGCGGGGGTGCAGTTCTTC
J gene: TRBJ2-2; D gene: TRBD1; V gene: TRBV27; clone size: .; CDR3 protein: CASRPPGTGVHTGELFF; CDR3 DNA: TGTGCCAGCCGCCCTCCCGGGACAGGGGTTCACACCGGGGAGCTGTTTTTT
J gene: TRBJ2-7; D gene: .; V gene: TRBV3-1/TRBV3-2; clone size: .; CDR3 protein: CASSQVGGSYEQYF; CDR3 DNA: TGTGCCAGCAGCCAAGTAGGCGGCTCCTACGAGCAGTACTTC
J gene: TRBJ2-2; D gene: .; V gene: TRBV5-6; clone size: .; CDR3 protein: CASSPRFTGELFF; CDR3 DNA: TGTGCCAGCAGCCCCAGGTTCACCGGGGAGCTGTTTTTT
J gene: TRBJ2-7; D gene: TRBD1; V gene: TRBV24-1; clone size: .; CDR3 protein: CATSDLDRGALHEQYF; CDR3 DNA: TGTGCCACCAGTGATTTGGACAGGGGGGCCCTACACGAGCAGTACTTC
J gene: TRBJ1-1; D gene: .; V gene: TRBV3-1/TRBV3-2; clone size: .; CDR3 protein: CASSQDLRYTEAFF; CDR3 DNA: TGTGCCAGCAGCCAAGATCTGAGGTACACTGAAGCTTTCTTT
J gene: TRBJ1-2; D gene: .; V gene: TRBV3-1/TRBV3-2; clone size: once; CDR3 protein: CASSDAGFYGYTF; CDR3 DNA: TGTGCCAGCAGCGACGCAGGGTTCTATGGCTACACCTTC
J gene: TRBJ2-2; D gene: .; V gene: TRBV12-3/TRBV12-4; clone size: .; CDR3 protein: CASMEGGELFF; CDR3 DNA: TGTGCCAGCATGGAGGGCGGGGAGCTGTTTTTT
J gene: TRBJ1-5; D gene: TRBD1; V gene: TRBV30; clone size: .; CDR3 protein: CAWSLDRAGQPQHF; CDR3 DNA: TGTGCCTGGAGCCTGGACAGGGCGGGTCAGCCCCAGCATTTT
J gene: TRBJ2-1; D gene: .; V gene: TRBV2; clone size: .; CDR3 protein: CASSWTTQQFF; CDR3 DNA: TGTGCCAGCAGTTGGACTACCCAGCAGTTCTTC
J gene: TRBJ1-2; D gene: .; V gene: TRBV7-2; clone size: .; CDR3 protein: CASSLDTVVNGYTF; CDR3 DNA: TGTGCCAGCAGCTTAGATACGGTCGTTAATGGCTACACCTTC